Only a few counts were recorded for the clone carrying this T cell receptor beta chain. The antigen remains undetermined. CD4+ naive, central memory, regulatory and stem cell-like memory subsets were isolated by sorting on CD45RO/CCR7/CD25/CD127/CD95/CD27. The CDR3 sequence is 11 residues long. V dropped 2 bases and J dropped 12; count of bases not matched to a gene: 1. From germline, CDR1 is SEHNR and CDR2 FQNEAQ (reference sequence). The study reverse transcribed the entire isolated RNA, so it sequenced expressed TCRB transcripts. Clones were sequenced by immunoSEQ multiplex PCR, and TCRdb holds only the in-frame ones, with some missing. The data show around 140,000 clones, around 10% seen once. These data are taken from a study of beta chain features in type 1 diabetes. The study, taken as a whole, reports: Moderately but significantly shorter TCRB CDR3s were found in Type 1 diabetes patients in all four CD4+ subsets. Whether TCRB rearrangement is influenced by HLA type was left unresolved in this analysis. Naive, central memory and regulatory TCRB repertoires appeared more similar among patients than healthy donors.

This sequence joins TRBV7-9 and TRBJ1-2; TRBD1 agrees at 9 bases. The receptor's source is a man under 40 with type 1 diabetes. Sequencing was done on a sample of central memory CD4+ T cells from blood. The CDR3, as DNA: TGTGCCAGCAGCTTAACAGGGGGCCACACCTTC. As protein: CASSLTGGHTF. Full variable domain (rest looked up from reference TRBV7-9 and TRBJ1-2): DTGVSQNPRHKITKRGQNVTFRCDPISEHNRLYWYRQTLGQGPEFLTYFQNEAQLEKSRLLSDRFSAERPKGSFSTLEIQRTEQGDSAMYLCASSLTGGHTFGSGTRLTVV.